A single sample gave rise to the 20 T cell receptor beta chains below, sequenced in a study of T cell repertoires in cytomegalovirus infection. MiXCR was run by TCRdb on the reads, yielding one entry per CDR3 protein. The top ten clones hold over 60% of a sample with roughly 69,000 distinct CDR3 sequences, 20% to 25% of them seen once. The antigens for these receptors are not known. The sample in question was CD8+ T cells from cultured PBMCs, obtained from culture after CMV antigen stimulation. Receptors originate from a human donor in good health (CMV status not recorded). Some clones in this sample may be carry-over from other donors' samples.

The chain couples TRBV7-9 to TRBJ2-1; 9 positions agree with TRBD2. Germline values: CDR1 SEHNR, CDR2 FQNEAQ (reference sequence). The CDR3 length is 13 residues. J was trimmed by 8 bases and V by 7 bases; bases with no gene match: 6. In DNA form, the CDR3 reads TGTGCCAGCATTGCGGGGGGGTTGGATGAGCAGTTCTTC. Its protein product is CASIAGGLDEQFF.

This clonotype was seen more than once but under ten times. The chain has TRBV6-1 and TRBJ2-3; possible D gene TRBD2, 6 bases. Trimming removed 4 bases from V and 3 bases from J, with 20 bases in between. The CDR3 totals 17 residues. Germline V gives CDR1 MNHNS, CDR2 SASEGT. CDR3: CASSGWDSQRSTDTQYF. The CDR3 DNA reads as TGTGCCAGCAGTGGTTGGGACTCACAACGGTCGACAGATACGCAGTATTTT.

This sequence joins TRBV7-2 and TRBJ1-2; TRBD1 matches at 8 bases. The CDR3 sequence is 13 residues long. J gave up 8 bases and V 5 bases, and 7 bases lay outside the gene matches. Germline-derived CDR1 and CDR2 are SGHTA and FQGNSA. CDR3 in amino acids: CASSPRGRQGYTF. The CDR3, as DNA: TGTGCCAGCAGCCCCAGGGGGCGACAGGGCTACACCTTC.

The table lists this clonotype with many counts. The chain combines TRBV6-5 with TRBJ1-2, with unresolved D. The CDR3 covers 15 residues. Trimming took 0 bases from V and 4 from J, leaving 12 bases between them. CDR1 is MNHEY and CDR2 is SVGAGI in the germline V gene. CDR3 in amino acids: CASSYSRSLSYGYTF. As DNA, the CDR3 is TGTGCCAGCAGTTACTCGAGATCCTTATCCTATGGCTACACCTTC.

The gene calls are TRBV28 and TRBJ2-3, with D perhaps TRBD1 (5 bases). V gave up 2 bases and J gave up 6 bases, with 12 bases separating them. This CDR3 has 14 residues. Germline lookup yields CDR1 MDHEN and CDR2 SYDVKM. The CDR3 DNA reads TGTGCCAGCAGTTTAAGGTGGGGCCGGGATACGCAGTATTTT. Encoded protein: CASSLRWGRDTQYF.

This clonotype was seen just once. This may come from a read error, since a much larger clone is one base off. The chain has TRBV27 and TRBJ2-7; weak D call: TRBD1 (5 bases). Germline V lookup: CDR1 MNHEY, CDR2 SMNVEV (reference sequence). This CDR3 is built from 12 residues. For the CDR3, the DNA is TGTGCCCGCAGTCCAGGGACCTACGAGCAGTACTTC. Translating gives CARSPGTYEQYF.

This clonotype was counted between two and nine times. The chain uses TRBV7-2 and TRBJ1-6; possible D gene TRBD1, 6 bases. Deletions cut 4 bases from V and 7 bases from J, with 14 bases between. CDR3 length: 15 amino acids. Looked up from germline, CDR1 is SGHTA and CDR2 is FQGNSA. The CDR3 bases are TGTGCCAGCAGCTGGGCCGGGACAATCAATTCACCCCTCCACTTT. It yields the protein CASSWAGTINSPLHF.

The chain is built from TRBV7-6 and TRBJ2-1; 9 nucleotides align to TRBD2. Germline V gene sequence: CDR1 SGHVS, CDR2 FNYEAQ. J was trimmed by 6 bases and V by 3 bases; bases with no gene match: 6. There are 15 residues in the CDR3. Written as DNA, the CDR3 is TGTGCCAGCAGCTTCGGCGGGGGGGCCCTCAATGAGCAGTTCTTC. It is translated as CASSFGGGALNEQFF.

The chain recombines TRBV20-1 with TRBJ2-2, with TRBD2 identical over 10 bases. Trimming removed 0 bases from V and 5 bases from J; junction bases left unmatched: 6. This CDR3 region has 16 residues. Germline CDR1 reads DFQATT; CDR2 reads SNEGSKA (reference sequence). Here the CDR3 DNA reads TGCAGTGCTAGAGATCCAAGCGGGGGGGCAACCGGGGAGCTGTTTTTT. Protein sequence: CSARDPSGGATGELFF.

This clonotype was counted many times. The chain joins TRBV4-3 to TRBJ2-7, with D perhaps matching TRBD1 (5 bases). Trimming removed 0 bases at V and 1 base at J, with 10 bases between. The CDR3 runs 15 residues. From germline, CDR1 is LGHNA and CDR2 YSLEER. In nucleotides, the CDR3 is TGCGCCAGCAGCCAAGAGGACACGCTATCCTACGAGCAGTACTTC. Its protein product is CASSQEDTLSYEQYF.

In this sample, this clonotype turned up a few times. The genes are TRBV10-3 and TRBJ2-2; D possibly corresponds to TRBD1 (6 bases). Trimming shortened V by 9 bases and J by 0 bases, and 20 bases separated the two germline ends. Germline V CDR1 and CDR2: ENHRY, SYGVKD. The CDR3 loop spans 17 amino acids. DNA for the CDR3: TGTGCCATGGGGAGAACAGGGCTCCCTCCGAACACCGGGGAGCTGTTTTTT. This sequence encodes CAMGRTGLPPNTGELFF.

V gene TRBV9 combines with J gene TRBJ2-1; D gene uncertain. This CDR3 has 12 amino acids. Deletions cut 0 bases from V and 4 bases from J, with 2 bases between. From germline, CDR1 is SGDLS and CDR2 YYNGEE. CDR3 sequence reads: CASSVAYNEQFF. CDR3 sequence (DNA): TGTGCCAGCAGCGTAGCTTACAATGAGCAGTTCTTC.

This clonotype came up many times. The chain joins TRBV28 to TRBJ1-1; no definite D call. CDR3 size: 12 residues. In germline, CDR1 is MDHEN, CDR2 SYDVKM. Trimming took 1 base from V and 8 from J, leaving 8 bases between them. CDR3 sequence reads: CASSLSEVEAFF. The DNA for the CDR3 is TGTGCCAGCAGTTTATCAGAGGTAGAAGCTTTCTTT.

There are a few counts of this clonotype. This chain links TRBV4-1 with TRBJ2-1; D might be TRBD1 or TRBD2, each matching 5 bases. This CDR3 is 15 amino acids long. V shed 3 bases and J shed 9 bases, with 18 bases lying between them. Germline CDR1 MGHRA, CDR2 YSYEKL. The CDR3 nucleotides are TGCGCCAGCAGCCACCCCGGGGCTTCTCCTAGTGAGCAGTTCTTC. It encodes CASSHPGASPSEQFF.

The chain links TRBV12-3 or TRBV12-4 to TRBJ1-1; D gene ambiguous. The CDR3 runs to 12 residues. Trimming took off 5 bases at V and 7 bases at J, with 11 bases between the two ends. The CDR3 spells CASSPGPNEAFF. The CDR3 nucleotides are TGTGCCAGCAGTCCTGGACCGAATGAAGCTTTCTTT.

The chain recombines TRBV6-1 with TRBJ1-5; D unclear. V was cut by 5 bases and J by 4 bases, with 12 bases left in between. CDR3 size: 14 residues. Germline V gene lookup returns CDR1 MNHNS and CDR2 SASEGT. The CDR3 loop reads CASSQWGANQPQHF. CDR3 nucleotides: TGTGCCAGCAGTCAGTGGGGTGCGAATCAGCCCCAGCATTTT.

This clonotype was seen ten or more times. The rearrangement joins TRBV4-3 to TRBJ1-5; the D is unclear. The germline V gene has CDR1 LGHNA and CDR2 YSLEER. Deletions cut 0 bases from V and 8 bases from J, with 11 bases between. The CDR3 runs 14 residues. The CDR3 DNA sequence: TGCGCCAGCAGCCAAGATCTTTCGAGTGAGCCCCAGCATTTT. Residues: CASSQDLSSEPQHF.

This clonotype has a handful of counts. The V and J genes are TRBV4-1 and TRBJ1-5; no definite D call. This CDR3 region has 16 residues. Trimming cost V 0 bases and J 4 bases, with 13 bases left between them. CDR1 and CDR2 from the germline V gene are MGHRA and YSYEKL. The CDR3 here is CASSQELQSMNQPQHF. The CDR3 DNA is TGCGCCAGCAGCCAAGAGCTCCAGTCGATGAATCAGCCCCAGCATTTT.

This clonotype was counted between two and nine times. The rearrangement uses TRBV4-1 and TRBJ2-7, with 9 positions matching TRBD1. Germline lookup yields CDR1 MGHRA and CDR2 YSYEKL. The CDR3 is made up of 17 amino acids. V lost 2 bases and J lost 5; bases outside the gene matches: 13. CDR3 amino acids: CASSQNLPGQGGNEQYF. The CDR3 nucleotides are TGCGCCAGCAGCCAAAATTTACCGGGACAGGGAGGCAACGAGCAGTACTTC.

This chain uses TRBV7-3 with TRBJ1-2; D perhaps matches TRBD1 (5 bases). The CDR3 runs to 15 residues. Trimming stripped 5 bases from V and 4 bases from J, with 17 bases between. The germline CDR1 and CDR2 sequences are SGHTA and FQGTGA. For the CDR3, the DNA is TGTGCCAGCAGCCACGGGACGGCAGATATCTATGGCTACACCTTC. It is translated as CASSHGTADIYGYTF.